The 11 T cell receptor beta chains below were found in one sample sequenced in a study of blood T cell repertoires in COVID-19. Produced via immunoSEQ multiplex PCR; TCRdb's table is partial and in-frame only. Of around 300,000 clones in the sample, nearly 90% are singletons; the top ten hold less than 2%. The material sequenced was PBMCs or T cells enriched from blood (not recorded which). These receptors all stem from a woman aged 18-35 years with acute COVID-19.

A note on this clone: Additional DNA sequences in this sample encode the identical CDR3. The chain couples TRBV6-2 or TRBV6-3 to TRBJ2-1, with 11 nucleotides matching TRBD2. This CDR3 region has 15 residues. The germline gives CDR1 MNHEY, CDR2 SVGEGT. V gave up 6 bases and J gave up 4 bases; unmatched junction bases: 5. CDR3 sequence reads: CASSPGTSGYNEQFF. In DNA, the CDR3 is TGTGCCAGCAGCCCCGGGACTAGCGGTTACAATGAGCAGTTCTTC.

This rearrangement joins TRBV7-2 to TRBJ2-7; 9 nucleotides line up with TRBD1. With 4 bases clipped from V and 4 bases from J, the junction kept 5 bases outside the gene matches. CDR1 and CDR2 (germline): SGHTA, FQGNSA. The CDR3 has 14 amino acids. This CDR3 is CASSWGTGSYEQYF. CDR3 DNA sequence: TGTGCCAGCAGCTGGGGGACAGGGAGTTACGAGCAGTACTTC.

In its sample, this clone was seen a few times. CDR3 loop: CASSQTGSPYEAFF. The CDR3 DNA follows: TGTGCCAGCAGCCAGACAGGGTCCCCCTATGAAGCTTTCTTT. This sequence joins TRBV4-2 and TRBJ1-1, with 7 positions matching TRBD1. The V and J ends lost 3 bases and 7 bases, in that order; junction bases with no gene match: 8. The CDR3 totals 14 residues. CDR1 and CDR2 (germline): LGHNA, YNFKEQ.

V usage is TRBV6-5 and J usage is TRBJ1-3, with TRBD1 as a possible D gene (5 bases). The CDR3 has 16 residues. Looked up from germline, CDR1 is MNHEY and CDR2 is SVGAGI. Trimming left V 4 bases short and J 0 bases short, with 13 bases between. Here the CDR3 DNA reads TGTGCCAGCAGTTTCAAAACAGGTTACTCTGGAAACACCATATATTTT. Its protein is CASSFKTGYSGNTIYF.

The rearrangement uses TRBV7-9 and TRBJ1-1, with a possible D match to TRBD1 (6 bases). The V gene's germline CDR1 is SEHNR and CDR2 FQNEAQ (reference sequence). CDR3 size: 14 residues. Trimming removed 1 base from V and 2 bases from J, with 8 bases in between. The CDR3 sequence: CASSLVGTNTEAFF. In DNA form, the CDR3 reads TGTGCCAGCAGCTTAGTTGGGACAAACACTGAAGCTTTCTTT.

This rearrangement joins TRBV6-5 to TRBJ2-7, with 7 bases lining up with TRBD2. Unmatched junction bases numbered 6, after V lost 4 bases and J lost 6 bases. The CDR3 has 13 amino acids. Germline V gene lookup returns CDR1 MNHEY and CDR2 SVGAGI. The DNA of the CDR3 is TGTGCCAGCAGTTCCTCTCCGGGGGGCGAGCAGTACTTC. Its translation: CASSSSPGGEQYF.

There are a few counts of this clone. V usage is TRBV5-1 and J usage is TRBJ2-7; TRBD2 matches 11 bases. The CDR3 spans 16 residues. Germline V gene sequence: CDR1 SGHRS, CDR2 YFSETQ. V lost 4 bases, J lost 5 bases, and 11 bases stayed unmatched. The CDR3 sequence: CASSRGQLAGENEQYF. DNA for the CDR3: TGCGCCAGCAGCCGGGGGCAACTAGCGGGAGAAAACGAGCAGTACTTC.

The V call is TRBV5-1, the J call TRBJ2-7, with 9 bases aligning to TRBD1. Germline trimming cut 0 bases from V and 5 bases from J; bases unmatched to any gene: 12. The CDR3 spans 17 residues. Germline CDR1 is SGHRS and CDR2 is YFSETQ. The DNA of the CDR3 is TGCGCCAGCAGCTTGGCAATAGATGGGACAGGGAGCGACGAGCAGTACTTC. Encoded protein: CASSLAIDGTGSDEQYF.

This chain links TRBV2 with TRBJ2-1, with 9 nucleotides matching TRBD2. Germline values: CDR1 SNHLY, CDR2 FYNNEI. Losses at the gene ends were 6 bases for V and 0 bases for J; bases not matched to a gene: 12. The CDR3 consists of 18 residues. The CDR3 is CASSPAGGYPGSYNEQFF. In nucleotides, the CDR3 is TGTGCCAGCAGCCCGGCGGGAGGGTATCCCGGCTCCTACAATGAGCAGTTCTTC.

This sequence joins TRBV20-1 and TRBJ1-2; D remains ambiguous. Trimming cost V 3 bases and J 7 bases, with 15 bases left between them. The CDR3 length is 13 residues. Germline values: CDR1 DFQATT, CDR2 SNEGSKA (reference sequence). CDR3 region: CSASKPGVAGYTF. The DNA of the CDR3 is TGCAGTGCTAGTAAACCTGGAGTCGCTGGCTACACCTTC.

The gene calls are TRBV6-2 or TRBV6-3 and TRBJ2-1, with TRBD2 matching over 13 bases. The V gene's germline CDR1 is MNHEY and CDR2 SVGEGT. The trim removed 6 bases at V and 6 bases at J, leaving 5 bases unmatched. This CDR3 has 15 residues. For the CDR3, the DNA is TGTGCCAGCAGCGAGGGGACTAGCGGGATCAATGAGCAGTTCTTC. Its translation: CASSEGTSGINEQFF.